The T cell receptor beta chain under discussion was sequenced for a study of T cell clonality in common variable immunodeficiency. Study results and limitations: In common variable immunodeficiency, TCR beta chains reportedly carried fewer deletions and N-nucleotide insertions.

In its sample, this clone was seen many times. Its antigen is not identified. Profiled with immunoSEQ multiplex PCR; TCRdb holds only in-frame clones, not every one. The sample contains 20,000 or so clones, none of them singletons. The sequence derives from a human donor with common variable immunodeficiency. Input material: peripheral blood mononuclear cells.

The CDR3 region is CASTPAGFQPHEQYF. The covered CDR3 bases are TGTGCCAGCACCCCAGCCGGGTTCCAGCCCCACGAG. The chain uses TRBV7-9 and TRBJ2-7; no definite D call. The sequence runs out 3 residues before the end of the CDR3; the remainder is reconstructed from the germline J gene. The germline CDR1 and CDR2 sequences are SEHNR and FQNEAQ (reference sequence). CDR3 size: 15 residues. The germline V and J ends were trimmed by 7 bases and 5 bases, with 21 bases remaining between them. Full variable domain (outside the CDR3, taken from reference TRBV7-9 and TRBJ2-7): DTGVSQNPRHKITKRGQNVTFRCDPISEHNRLYWYRQTLGQGPEFLTYFQNEAQLEKSRLLSDRFSAERPKGSFSTLEIQRTEQGDSAMYLCASTPAGFQPHEQYFGPGTRLTVT.